The 23 T cell receptor beta chains in this list originate from one sample, sequenced in a study of CD4 and CD8 cells across lung adenocarcinoma regions. TCRdb analysed the PCR reads with MiXCR anew, one entry per CDR3 protein. The sample has 25,000 or so distinct CDR3 sequences, 52% seen once; the top ten hold about 22%. The source material was CD4+ T cells from the center of a lung tumor. These receptors all come from a male donor with lung adenocarcinoma. The CD4 and CD8 labels of this study may be unreliable.

V is TRBV6-5 and J is TRBJ2-1; 11 bases map to TRBD2. The CDR3 totals 17 residues. Trimming at V came to 5 bases and at J to 8 bases, leaving 14 bases not matched to a gene. CDR1 and CDR2 from the germline V gene are MNHEY and SVGAGI. CDR3 sequence reads: CASSPEELAGVVDEQFF. The DNA for the CDR3 is TGTGCCAGCAGTCCTGAGGAACTAGCGGGAGTTGTTGATGAGCAGTTCTTC.

The chain recombines TRBV6-1 with TRBJ2-1; TRBD1 aligns across 8 bases. CDR1 is MNHNS and CDR2 is SASEGT in the germline V gene. CDR3 length equals 14 residues. Trimming cost V 4 bases and J 8 bases; bases outside gene matches: 7. The DNA for the CDR3 is TGTGCCAGCAGTGCTCTCAGGGGGCGGGATGAGCAGTTCTTC. Its translation: CASSALRGRDEQFF.

In its sample, this clonotype was seen a few times. The chain recombines TRBV9 with TRBJ2-3; D is ambiguous. This CDR3 has 17 amino acids. Germline-derived CDR1 and CDR2 are SGDLS and YYNGEE. Trimming stripped 2 bases from V and 2 bases from J, with 18 bases between. The CDR3 reads CASSVEGPFPFTDTQYF. DNA of the CDR3: TGTGCCAGCAGCGTCGAAGGACCATTCCCCTTCACAGATACGCAGTATTTT.

The chain has TRBV6-1 and TRBJ1-4; tentative D call: TRBD1 (5 bases). Deletions cut 5 bases from V and 3 bases from J, with 10 bases between. The germline V gene has CDR1 MNHNS and CDR2 SASEGT. The CDR3 totals 14 residues. CDR3 in amino acids: CASSLRVANEKLFF. CDR3 nucleotides: TGTGCCAGCAGTCTCAGGGTTGCTAATGAAAAACTGTTTTTT.

This clonotype was recorded a few times. The chain employs TRBV11-2 and TRBJ2-3, with 9 positions matching TRBD1. The CDR3 totals 17 residues. From germline, CDR1 is SGHAT and CDR2 FQNNGV. V was pared by 5 bases and J by 0 bases, with 9 bases of the junction left unmatched. Written as DNA, the CDR3 is TGTGCCAGCAGCCCCTACAGGGGGCGAGCTAGCACAGATACGCAGTATTTT. Its translation: CASSPYRGRASTDTQYF.

The sample holds one count of this clonotype. Compared with germline, one end of the junction differs, possibly owing to a read error. The rearrangement joins TRBV6-4 to TRBJ2-5, with TRBD2 identical over 8 bases. Germline V gene lookup returns CDR1 MRHNA and CDR2 SNTAGT. The CDR3 sequence is 15 residues long. The CDR3 bases are TGTGCCAGCAGTGACGGGAGCGGGAGTGCAGAGACCCAGTATTTC. This sequence encodes CASSDGSGSAETQYF.

The CDR3 DNA reads TGCAGCGTAGACAATAGCGGGGGAGCGTCTGAGCAGTTCTTC. This encodes CSVDNSGGASEQFF. The chain combines TRBV29-1 with TRBJ2-1; 9 bases align to TRBD2. Germline CDR1 and CDR2: SQVTM and ANQGSEA. The V and J ends lost 6 bases and 9 bases, in that order; junction bases with no gene match: 12. CDR3 length equals 14 residues.

The genes are TRBV6-1 and TRBJ2-4; 8 nucleotides match TRBD2. V lost 9 bases and J lost 4; bases outside the gene matches: 8. The germline V gene has CDR1 MNHNS and CDR2 SASEGT. The CDR3 is 14 amino acids. As DNA, the CDR3 is TGTGCCAGTGAGGGACTAGGAGCGAAAAACATTCAGTACTTC. Its protein product is CASEGLGAKNIQYF.

As to this clonotype: This may be a read error, as it is one base from a much larger clone. The chain links TRBV4-1 to TRBJ2-5; D call uncertain. Trimming removed 0 bases at V and 11 bases at J, with 10 bases between. Looked up from germline, CDR1 is MGHRA and CDR2 is YSYEKL. The CDR3 loop spans 12 amino acids. CDR3 nucleotides: TGCGCCAGCAGCCAAGATTTTGGTGAGCAGTACTTC. This codes for CASSQDFGEQYF.

This clonotype was counted a single time. The chain is built from TRBV27 and TRBJ2-2, with D perhaps TRBD2 (6 bases). The length of the CDR3 is 15 residues. Germline V lookup: CDR1 MNHEY, CDR2 SMNVEV (reference sequence). V lost 7 bases, J lost 13 bases, and 25 bases lay in between. CDR3 sequence: CASTSTGVNTETLFF. DNA for the CDR3: TGTGCCAGCACGTCAACGGGAGTTAACACAGAGACGCTGTTTTTT.

This clonotype was seen repeatedly, ten times or more. The DNA for the CDR3 is TGTGCCAGCAGCCGTGAACACGCGAGCTCCTACGAGCAGTACTTC. The encoded protein is CASSREHASSYEQYF. The V and J genes are TRBV14 and TRBJ2-7; D gene unclear. V was pared by 4 bases and J by 0 bases, with 13 bases between. Looked up from germline, CDR1 is SGHDN and CDR2 is FVKESK. This CDR3 spans 15 amino acids. The full variable domain, in which reference TRBV14 and TRBJ2-7 provide the parts outside the CDR3, is EAGVTQFPSHSVIEKGQTVTLRCDPISGHDNLYWYRRVMGKEIKFLLHFVKESKQDESGMPNNRFLAERTGGTYSTLKVQPAELEDSGVYFCASSREHASSYEQYFGPGTRLTVT.

This clonotype has ten or more counts. The genes are TRBV7-2 and TRBJ1-1; D unclear. Germline V gene data show CDR1 as SGHTA and CDR2 as FQGNSA. The CDR3 covers 14 residues. The V end lost 5 bases, the J end lost 4 bases, and 14 bases lay between the germline ends. In DNA, the CDR3 is TGTGCCAGCAGCCCACTATTACGGGGCACTGAAGCTTTCTTT. Translation gives CASSPLLRGTEAFF. Together with reference TRBV7-2 and TRBJ1-1, the CDR3 gives the full variable domain: GAGVSQSPSNKVTEKGKDVELRCDPISGHTALYWYRQSLGQGLEFLIYFQGNSAPDKSGLPSDRFSAERTGGSVSTLTIQRTQQEDSAVYLCASSPLLRGTEAFFGQGTRLTVV.

As regards this clonotype: The junction differs from germline at one of its ends, possibly a read error. The chain recombines TRBV6-5 with TRBJ2-5; D possibly matches TRBD1 or TRBD2 (5 bases each). The germline V gene has CDR1 MNHEY and CDR2 SVGAGI. This CDR3 comprises 16 residues. The chain's CDR3 is CASSYGGIGDEKTQYF. The CDR3 DNA follows: TGTGCCAGCAGTTACGGTGGAATAGGGGACGAAAAGACTCAGTACTTC.

This clonotype was counted ten times or more. The V call is TRBV6-1, the J call TRBJ1-1; D remains unclear. CDR1 MNHNS and CDR2 SASEGT come from the germline V gene. The V end lost 9 bases, the J end lost 1 base, and 12 bases lay between the germline ends. The CDR3 is made up of 13 amino acids. The CDR3 region is CASSLNQNTEAFF. The CDR3 DNA is TGTGCCAGTTCCCTTAATCAGAACACTGAAGCTTTCTTT.

As to this clonotype: An end of the junction does not agree with germline; a read error may underlie this. The J gene is TRBJ2-3, the V gene TRBV4-1; D might be TRBD1 (7 bases). CDR3 size: 16 residues. The V gene's germline CDR1 is MGHRA and CDR2 YSYEKL. CDR3 residues: CASRGLGGGDRDTQYF. CDR3 sequence (DNA): TGCGCCAGCAGGGGCCTAGGGGGAGGCGACAGGGATACGCAGTATTTC.

With respect to this clonotype: At one boundary the junction diverges from the germline segment, which might be a read error. The chain has TRBV10-3 and TRBJ2-3; 16 positions agree with TRBD2. The V gene's germline CDR1 is ENHRY and CDR2 SYGVKD. The CDR3 consists of 14 residues. The CDR3 nucleotides read TGTGCGGGACTAGCGGGAGGGAGCACAAATGAGCAGTACTTT. Residues: CAGLAGGSTNEQYF.

The V and J genes are TRBV30 and TRBJ1-1; TRBD1 might be the D (6 bases). Deletions cut 4 bases from V and 9 bases from J, with 9 bases between. CDR3 length equals 10 residues. CDR1 is GTSNPN and CDR2 is SVGIG in the germline V gene (reference sequence). Here the CDR3 DNA reads TGTGCCTGGATAGGACAGAAAGCTTTCTTT. Protein: CAWIGQKAFF.

This clonotype is labeled as medium-sized. The chain has TRBV6-1 and TRBJ2-2; 12 positions match TRBD2. Germline trimming cut 4 bases from V and 5 bases from J; bases unmatched to any gene: 5. Per the germline V gene, CDR1 is MNHNS and CDR2 is SASEGT. This CDR3 is 16 amino acids long. The CDR3 region is CASSAALAGGTGELFF. In nucleotides, the CDR3 is TGTGCCAGCAGTGCAGCTCTAGCGGGAGGGACCGGGGAGCTGTTTTTT.

This clonotype was detected once. Compared with germline, one end of the junction differs, possibly owing to a read error. The genes are TRBV6-1 and TRBJ2-2, with 7 bases that match TRBD2. This CDR3 spans 13 amino acids. Germline CDR1 MNHNS, CDR2 SASEGT. The CDR3 protein is CASSDGTSGELFF. CDR3 DNA: TGTGCCAGCAGCGATGGGACCAGCGGGGAGCTGTTTTTC.

This clonotype occurred many times. The V gene is TRBV6-5, the J gene TRBJ2-7; D is unresolved. Germline lookup yields CDR1 MNHEY and CDR2 SVGAGI. V shed 2 bases and J shed 5 bases, with 16 bases lying between them. The CDR3 is 15 amino acids. The CDR3 sequence is CASSYGYGKNDEQYF. The CDR3 DNA is TGTGCCAGCAGTTACGGTTATGGGAAAAACGACGAGCAGTACTTC.

The chain recombines TRBV5-1 with TRBJ1-5, with TRBD1 matching over 7 bases. The CDR3 has 15 residues. Germline trimming cut 4 bases from V and 1 base from J; bases unmatched to any gene: 5. Germline V lookup: CDR1 SGHRS, CDR2 YFSETQ. CDR3 protein: CASSPTGASNQPQHF. For the CDR3, the DNA is TGCGCCAGCAGCCCCACAGGGGCGAGCAATCAGCCCCAGCATTTT.

The chain couples TRBV5-3 to TRBJ2-1; 9 bases fit TRBD2. The J call may be in error: the DNA end matches TRBJ2-5 better. TRBV5-3 is an open reading frame, and its role is uncertain. The CDR3 covers 16 residues. The CDR3 region is CARSLGREGLNETQYF. The CDR3 nucleotides are TGTGCCAGAAGCTTGGGGCGGGAGGGCCTTAATGAGACCCAGTACTTC.

The rearrangement uses TRBV7-3 and TRBJ2-7; D possibly uses TRBD1 or TRBD2 (5 bases each). V was clipped by 5 bases and J by 6 bases, with 14 bases between them. CDR1 and CDR2 (germline): SGHTA, FQGTGA. The CDR3 length is 13 residues. CDR3: CASSGGPGREQYF. CDR3 DNA sequence: TGTGCCAGCAGCGGCGGGCCGGGGCGCGAGCAGTACTTC.